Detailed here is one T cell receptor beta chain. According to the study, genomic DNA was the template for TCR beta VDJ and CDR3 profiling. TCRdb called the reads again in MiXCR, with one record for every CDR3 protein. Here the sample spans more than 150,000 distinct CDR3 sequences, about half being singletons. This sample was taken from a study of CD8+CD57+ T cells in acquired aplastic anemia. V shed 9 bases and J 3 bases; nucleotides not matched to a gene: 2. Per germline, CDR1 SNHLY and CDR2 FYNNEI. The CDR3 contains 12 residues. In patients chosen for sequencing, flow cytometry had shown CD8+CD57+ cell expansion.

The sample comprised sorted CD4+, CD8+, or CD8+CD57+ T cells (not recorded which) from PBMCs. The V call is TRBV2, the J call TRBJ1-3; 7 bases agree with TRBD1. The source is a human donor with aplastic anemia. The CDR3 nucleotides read TGTGCCAGGACAGGGTTTGGAAACACCATATATTTT. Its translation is CARTGFGNTIYF.